This TCR beta chain was profiled in a study of T cell responses to AZD1222 COVID-19 vaccine. Study results and limitations: Recipients of AZD1222 seropositive at baseline numbered only 5 to 7. Spike-wide vaccine-associated CD4 TCRs dominated at 160-218 and 743-854. White British people made up most donors, females outnumbered males, and clonal diversity was possibly underestimated. None of the repertoires were sampled until the peak T cell response had passed.

Libraries were prepared by immunoSEQ multiplex PCR; TCRdb keeps only in-frame clonotypes and omits some of them. The data show about 140,000 clones, under 95% seen once. Trimming stripped 6 bases from V and 6 bases from J, with 17 bases between. The germline V gene encodes CDR1 SNHLY and CDR2 FYNNEI. The CDR3 has 15 amino acids. Of note for this clone: Its specificity is unknown.

This specimen consisted of peripheral blood, obtained 28 days after the second dose of the MenACWY control vaccine. The receptor was isolated from an adult who received the MenACWY meningococcal vaccine as a control. The chain combines TRBV2 with TRBJ2-2; no clear D gene. CDR3 sequence: CASRGITVLAGELFF. As DNA, the CDR3 is TGTGCCAGCAGGGGGATTACGGTCCTCGCCGGGGAGCTGTTTTTT. Together with reference TRBV2 and TRBJ2-2, the CDR3 gives the full variable domain: EPEVTQTPSHQVTQMGQEVILRCVPISNHLYFYWYRQILGQKVEFLVSFYNNEISEKSEIFDDQFSVERPDGSNFTLKIRSTKLEDSAMYFCASRGITVLAGELFFGEGSRLTVL.